The 18 T cell receptor beta chains below were found in one sample sequenced in a study of CD4 T cells in relation to SARS-CoV-2 and coronaviruses (dated by TCRdb to the early 2020s). CD4+ T cells from unexposed donors were collected before the COVID-19 pandemic (2011-2018). After around 10 days of culture, CD4+ T cells were isolated with the EasySep CD4+ T cell isolation kit. Libraries were constructed by the immunoSEQ multiplex PCR assay. Sourced from immuneACCESS, this table was stored by TCRdb with only in-frame sequences that have V and J called. A share of the clones is absent; for the studies checked, an unresolved V gene accounts for under half, and the remainder has no known explanation. The sample has some 21,000 clones on record, roughly 76% of them singletons. Roughly 15% of the sample lies in the top ten. Their antigens remain unidentified. Sequencing was performed on CD4+ T cells from PBMCs, cultured in vitro. Every receptor here comes from a human donor in good health.

The chain couples TRBV28 to TRBJ1-4; D perhaps matches TRBD1 (5 bases). CDR3 length: 17 residues. Germline assignment: CDR1 MDHEN and CDR2 SYDVKM. The V end lost 5 bases, the J end lost 1 base, and 17 bases lay between the germline ends. The CDR3: CASSPSLGEGTNEKLFF. CDR3 coding DNA: TGTGCCAGCAGTCCATCCCTGGGGGAGGGAACTAATGAAAAACTGTTTTTT.

The chain joins TRBV3-1 (or the pseudogene TRBV3-2) to TRBJ1-4; TRBD1 is a possible D gene (6 bases). Deletions cut 2 bases from V and 1 base from J, with 11 bases between. Germline V gene data show CDR1 as LGHDT and CDR2 as YNNKEL (reference sequence). The CDR3 loop spans 16 amino acids. As DNA, the CDR3 is TGTGCCAGCAGCCAAAACTCCAGGGGAACTAATGAAAAACTGTTTTTT. This encodes CASSQNSRGTNEKLFF.

The CDR3 coding sequence is TGTGCCGCGAAAGACAGGACTCTCACAGATACGCAGTATTTT. Its translation: CAAKDRTLTDTQYF. The J gene is TRBJ2-3, the V gene TRBV6-5; a weak D match, TRBD1 (6 bases). Germline V gene sequence: CDR1 MNHEY, CDR2 SVGAGI. This CDR3 has 14 residues. V was shortened by 11 bases and J by 2 bases, with 17 bases between the two germline ends.

V gene TRBV5-4 combines with J gene TRBJ2-2; 9 positions agree with TRBD2. Trimming cost V 9 bases and J 2 bases; bases outside gene matches: 14. CDR1 is SGHNT and CDR2 is YYREEE in the germline V gene (reference sequence). CDR3 size: 17 residues. Here the CDR3 reads CATERRGGPTNTGELFF. The CDR3 bases are TGTGCCACCGAACGGCGGGGGGGTCCAACTAACACCGGGGAGCTGTTTTTT.

This chain joins TRBV5-4 and TRBJ2-1; D gene uncertain. The germline V and J ends were trimmed by 2 bases and 7 bases, with 4 bases remaining between them. The germline V gene encodes CDR1 SGHNT and CDR2 YYREEE (reference sequence). This CDR3 is built from 11 residues. The CDR3 sequence is CASSFINEQFF. The CDR3 DNA is TGTGCCAGCAGCTTCATAAATGAGCAGTTCTTC.

This clone has just a few counts. The rearrangement links TRBV7-8 to TRBJ2-1; D unclear. This CDR3 is built from 16 residues. The ends were cut back, 5 bases at V and 0 bases at J, with 14 bases in the middle. CDR1 is SGHVS and CDR2 is FQNEAQ in the germline V gene. The CDR3 nucleotides are TGTGCCAGCAGCCCGAGAACAGCTAGCTCCTACAATGAGCAGTTCTTC. Amino acid sequence: CASSPRTASSYNEQFF.

This sequence joins TRBV9 and TRBJ2-1, with no clear D. Per the germline V gene, CDR1 is SGDLS and CDR2 is YYNGEE. Trimming stripped 0 bases from V and 0 bases from J, with 10 bases between. The CDR3 has 16 amino acids. CDR3 loop: CASSVGLRGSYNEQFF. The CDR3 DNA is TGTGCCAGCAGCGTAGGGCTTAGAGGCTCCTACAATGAGCAGTTCTTC.

The chain joins TRBV4-2 to TRBJ1-3; the match to TRBD1 covers 8 bases. The CDR3 totals 18 residues. Germline V gives CDR1 LGHNA, CDR2 YNFKEQ. Unmatched junction bases numbered 12, after V lost 1 base and J lost 4 bases. CDR3 sequence (DNA): TGTGCCAGCAGCCAAGCGAGCGACAGGGGCTTGCCGGGAAACACCATATATTTT. It codes for CASSQASDRGLPGNTIYF.

The chain couples TRBV3-1 (or the pseudogene TRBV3-2) to TRBJ2-7; no clear D. Trimming stripped 4 bases from V and 0 bases from J, with 1 base between. The germline gives CDR1 LGHDT, CDR2 YNNKEL (reference sequence). The CDR3 spans 11 residues. Here the CDR3 reads CASSPSYEQYF. In nucleotides, the CDR3 is TGTGCCAGCAGCCCCTCCTACGAGCAGTACTTC.

Turning to this clone: The sample carries other DNA sequences with the same CDR3. This chain links TRBV7-9 with TRBJ2-5, with D hard to call. Germline V lookup: CDR1 SEHNR, CDR2 FQNEAQ (reference sequence). There are 11 residues in the CDR3. V gave up 4 bases and J gave up 3 bases, with 3 bases separating them. CDR3 coding DNA: TGTGCCAGCAGCTCCGAAGAGACCCAGTACTTC. Translating it yields CASSSEETQYF.

The chain is built from TRBV18 and TRBJ2-3; no clear D gene. V lost 3 bases and J lost 0, with 16 bases in between. CDR3 length: 17 amino acids. Per germline, CDR1 KGHSH and CDR2 LQKENI. The CDR3 sequence: CASSPLNGRASTDTQYF. CDR3 nucleotide sequence: TGTGCCAGCTCACCCCTGAATGGGCGCGCTAGCACAGATACGCAGTATTTT.

The chain is built from TRBV4-1 and TRBJ2-1, with 8 bases identical to TRBD2. This CDR3 is 17 amino acids long. Per the germline V gene, CDR1 is MGHRA and CDR2 is YSYEKL. J lost 8 bases, V lost 4 bases, and 16 bases had no gene match. The CDR3 spells CASSRGGRGAREHEQFF. The DNA for the CDR3 is TGCGCCAGCAGCCGGGGAGGGCGGGGGGCCCGGGAACATGAGCAGTTCTTC.

The chain links TRBV25-1 to TRBJ1-4, with a tentative D call TRBD1 (5 bases). The CDR3 is 15 residues long. The V and J ends lost 3 bases and 8 bases respectively, with 16 bases between them. Germline CDR1 reads MGHDK; CDR2 reads SYGVNS. The CDR3 spells CASSDRTRAGEKLFF. The DNA of the CDR3 is TGTGCCAGCAGTGACCGGACAAGGGCTGGGGAAAAACTGTTTTTT.

This clone was recorded a few times. This chain uses TRBV25-1 with TRBJ1-2; unclear D gene. Trimming shortened V by 1 base and J by 7 bases, and 13 bases separated the two germline ends. Germline CDR1 MGHDK, CDR2 SYGVNS. The CDR3 covers 14 residues. The CDR3 sequence is CASSELGGKGGYTF. The CDR3 DNA sequence: TGTGCCAGCAGTGAATTGGGCGGGAAGGGTGGCTACACCTTC.

The chain joins TRBV18 to TRBJ1-4; 7 bases map to TRBD1. Germline V gene data show CDR1 as KGHSH and CDR2 as LQKENI. This CDR3 is 14 amino acids long. V was clipped by 3 bases and J by 4 bases; unmatched bases: 2. CDR3: CASSPGQYNEKLFF. As DNA, the CDR3 is TGTGCCAGCTCACCGGGACAGTATAATGAAAAACTGTTTTTT.

The chain couples TRBV29-1 to TRBJ2-2; 8 bases agree with TRBD1. There are 14 residues in the CDR3. CDR1 and CDR2 (germline): SQVTM, ANQGSEA. Unmatched junction bases numbered 3, after V lost 6 bases and J lost 0 bases. Written as DNA, the CDR3 is TGCAGCGTCGGACAGGGTCCGAACACCGGGGAGCTGTTTTTT. It translates to CSVGQGPNTGELFF.

This sequence joins TRBV3-1 (or the pseudogene TRBV3-2) and TRBJ2-7, with TRBD2 matching over 9 bases. Germline CDR1 LGHDT, CDR2 YNNKEL (reference sequence). V was clipped by 5 bases and J by 6 bases; unmatched bases: 14. The CDR3 covers 16 residues. The DNA of the CDR3 is TGTGCCAGCAGCAGTAACCTCTTGCGGGGGGGCGGCGAGCAGTACTTC. It translates to CASSSNLLRGGGEQYF.

The sample holds a few counts of this clone. The chain is built from TRBV5-4 and TRBJ2-7; TRBD1 might be the D (6 bases). The CDR3 spans 16 residues. Between the trimmed V and J ends, which lost 4 bases and 3 bases, there was a span of 20 bases. Per the germline V gene, CDR1 is SGHNT and CDR2 is YYREEE (reference sequence). CDR3 sequence reads: CASSHGGRTESYEQYF. In DNA form, the CDR3 reads TGTGCCAGCAGCCATGGTGGTCGGACAGAGAGCTACGAGCAGTACTTC.